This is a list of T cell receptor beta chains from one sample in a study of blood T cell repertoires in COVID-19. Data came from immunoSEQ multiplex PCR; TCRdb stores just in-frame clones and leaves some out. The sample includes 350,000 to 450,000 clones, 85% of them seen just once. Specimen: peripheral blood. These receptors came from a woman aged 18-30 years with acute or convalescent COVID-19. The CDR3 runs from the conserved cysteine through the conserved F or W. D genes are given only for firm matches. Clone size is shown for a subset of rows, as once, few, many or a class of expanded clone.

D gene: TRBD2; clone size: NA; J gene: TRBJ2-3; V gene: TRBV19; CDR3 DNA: TGTGCCAGTACCCCTAGCGGGAGAAGAACAGATACGCAGTATTTT; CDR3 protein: CASTPSGRRTDTQYF
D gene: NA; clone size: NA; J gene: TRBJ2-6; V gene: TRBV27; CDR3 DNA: TGTGCCAGCACGCTGAGAGGGGGCTCTGGGGCCAACGTCCTGACTTTC; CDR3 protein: CASTLRGGSGANVLTF
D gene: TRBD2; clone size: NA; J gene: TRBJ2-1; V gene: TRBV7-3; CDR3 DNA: TGTGCCAGCAGCTCCGGACTAGTTTCTAGCAATGAGCAGTTCTTC; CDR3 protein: CASSSGLVSSNEQFF
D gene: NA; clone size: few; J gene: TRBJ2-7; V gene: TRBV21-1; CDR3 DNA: TGTGCCAGCAGCAAAGTTCCGAGCCGGGACAGGGGCTACGAGCAGTACTTC; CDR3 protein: CASSKVPSRDRGYEQYF
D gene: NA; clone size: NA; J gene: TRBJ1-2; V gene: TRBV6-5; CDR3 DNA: TGTGCCAGCATTGGCAGGGTCGCATATGGCTACACCTTC; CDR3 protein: CASIGRVAYGYTF
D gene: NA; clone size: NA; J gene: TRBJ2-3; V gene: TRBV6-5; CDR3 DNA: TGTGCCAGCAGTTACGGGTCGGGGGCAGATACGCAGTATTTT; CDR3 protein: CASSYGSGADTQYF
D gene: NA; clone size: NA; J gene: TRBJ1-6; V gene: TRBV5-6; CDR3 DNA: TGTGCCAGCAGCTTCCTATCCAATCGTACCCTCCACTTT; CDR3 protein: CASSFLSNRTLHF
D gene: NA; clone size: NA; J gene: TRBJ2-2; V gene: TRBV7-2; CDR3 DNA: TGTGCCAGCAGCCCTTACACCGGGGAGCTGTTTTTT; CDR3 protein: CASSPYTGELFF
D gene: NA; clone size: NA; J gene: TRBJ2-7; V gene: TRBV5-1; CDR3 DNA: TGCGCCAGCAGCTTGGGGACACTAAAAACCTACGAGCAGTACTTC; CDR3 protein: CASSLGTLKTYEQYF
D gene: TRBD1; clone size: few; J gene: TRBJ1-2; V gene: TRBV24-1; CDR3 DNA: TGTGCCACCAGTGGAGGACAGGGGTATGGCTACACCTTC; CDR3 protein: CATSGGQGYGYTF
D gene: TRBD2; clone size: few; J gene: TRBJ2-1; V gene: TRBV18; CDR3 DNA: TGTGCCAGCTCATCCACCGGGACTAGCGGGAGTTCGGGCAATGAGCAGTTCTTC; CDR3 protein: CASSSTGTSGSSGNEQFF
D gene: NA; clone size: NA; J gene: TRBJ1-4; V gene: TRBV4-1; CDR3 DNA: TGCGCCAGCAGCCAAGATCACACAACTAATGAAAAACTGTTTTTT; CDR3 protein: CASSQDHTTNEKLFF
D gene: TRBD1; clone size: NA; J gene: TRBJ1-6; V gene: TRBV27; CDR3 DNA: TGTGCCAGCAGTTTCCTGGACAGGGGCAATTCACCCCTCCACTTT; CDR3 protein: CASSFLDRGNSPLHF
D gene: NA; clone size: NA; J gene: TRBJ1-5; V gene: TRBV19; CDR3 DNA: TGTGCCAGTAGTATTAGGAGGGCCGGATATAGCAATCAGCCCCAGCATTTT; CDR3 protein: CASSIRRAGYSNQPQHF
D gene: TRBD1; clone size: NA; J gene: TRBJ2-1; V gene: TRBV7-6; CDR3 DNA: TGTGCCAGCAGCTTATTGAGACAGGGTACTAACAATGAGCAGTTCTTC; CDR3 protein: CASSLLRQGTNNEQFF
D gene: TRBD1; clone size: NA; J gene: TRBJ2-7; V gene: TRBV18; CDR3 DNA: TGTGCCAGCTCATTGGACAGGGAAACCTACGAGCAGTACTTC; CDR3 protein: CASSLDRETYEQYF
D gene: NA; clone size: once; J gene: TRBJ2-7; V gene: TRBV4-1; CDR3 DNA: TGCGCCAGCAGCCTTGCAACACCGCCCAGCTCCTACGAGCAGTACTTC; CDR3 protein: CASSLATPPSSYEQYF
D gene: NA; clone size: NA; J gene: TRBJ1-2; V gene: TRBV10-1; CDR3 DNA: TGCGCCAGCAGTGGTGGGAGAGGTGGCTACACCTTC; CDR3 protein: CASSGGRGGYTF
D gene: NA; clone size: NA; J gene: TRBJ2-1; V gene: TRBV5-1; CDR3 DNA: TGCGCCAGCAGCCTCTTCTCCTACAATGAGCAGTTCTTC; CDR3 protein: CASSLFSYNEQFF
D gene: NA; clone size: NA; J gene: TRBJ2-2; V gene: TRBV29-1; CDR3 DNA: TGCAGCGTTGGCCCGGGCCGGGATACCGGGGAGCTGTTTTTT; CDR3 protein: CSVGPGRDTGELFF
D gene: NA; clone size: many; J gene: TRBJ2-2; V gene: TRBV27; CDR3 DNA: TGTGCCAGCAGTTTCGGGAGTGCCGGGGAGCTGTTTTTT; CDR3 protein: CASSFGSAGELFF